This TCR beta chain was recorded in a study of response to subunit inactivated influenza vaccine (dated by TCRdb to about 2018). Looking at the study overall: To follow how T cells responded to a trivalent subunit inactivated influenza vaccine, the researchers relied on deep quantitative profiling of the T cell receptor repertoire. Summary of the overall study and its limitations: The authors suggested that each seasonal influenza vaccination may recruit only a limited number of new T cells.

In this sample, this clonotype turned up a few times. The specificity of this receptor is unknown. Base-call qualities are not available, and no considerably larger clone is one nucleotide away. Library preparation was by RT-PCR. Sequencing used an Illumina HiSeq 2500. In TCRdb, the public reads were trimmed at Q25 with fastp and aligned with MiXCR, with productive beta chains retained. Each CDR3 protein appears once, grouped with its most common genes and DNA. This sample has about 540,000 distinct CDR3 sequences in its table, and roughly 25% of those were observed once. The ten largest clones take up 2.8% of the sample. V is pared back by 4 bases and J by 5 bases, with 15 bases lying between the germline termini. Based on the germline V gene, the CDR1 and CDR2 sequences are SGHRS and YFSETQ. The cysteine opens and the phenylalanine closes a CDR3 of 15 amino acids. The sequence is cut down to CDR3 DNA, 45 bases in frame from base 1.

This same sample was also part of a study on T cells expressing NK-cell markers. Per the second study: TCR beta cDNA libraries were made by 5'RACE template switching that added a universal primer site and unique molecular identifiers. In sorted CD3+CD56+NKG2C+, CD3+CD56+NKG2C- and CD3+CD56-NKG2C+ T-cell subsets from about 8 donors, TCR beta-chain repertoires were profiled. Of the eight sequenced donors, seven were found to be HCMV-seropositive and one was found to be HCMV-seronegative. In several experiments an anti-gammadeltaTCR antibody was added to restrict sorting to alphabetaTCR-expressing T cells. In more than five donors, the dominant CD3+CD56+NKG2C+ clonotypes ranked among the top 10 CD8+ clonotypes, making up roughly 1.0-7.5% of CD8+ T cells. Those dominant clonotypes were again the most abundant among CD3+CD56-NKG2C+ cells in a handful of donors, at roughly 25-65%. It remained unclear whether the expanded NKG2C-expressing T cell clones were specific for HCMV antigens. The study sequenced eight donors, all healthy volunteers chosen at random: three men and five women. A commercial ELISA kit detecting HCMV-specific IgG in serum was used to determine HCMV serostatus. Peripheral blood mononuclear cells were isolated from blood by Ficoll density gradient centrifugation. Using Miltenyi isolation kits, CD4+ and CD8+ T cells were isolated from PBMC through magnetic immunoseparation. cDNA synthesis was primed from the TCR beta constant segment, followed by two successive PCR amplification steps. Libraries were sequenced as 2 x 150 bp reads on Illumina HiSeq 2000/2500, MiSeq or NextSeq. Reads were demultiplexed and grouped by UMI with MIGEC, and clonotypes were assembled and quantified with MiTCR. To remove erroneous sequences, TCR cDNA sequences were retained only when supported by two or more reads. The tcR package was used for downstream repertoire analysis, and clonotypes were matched between fractions using CDR3 nucleotide sequence together with V segment. VDJmatch was used to annotate antigen specificity against VDJdb, with one amino acid substitution in CDR3 allowed.

Sequencing used CD4+ T cells sorted from PBMCs, obtained about 13 days after vaccination. The receptor was derived from a man aged 50 to 60 who received an inactivated influenza vaccine. Donor details come from another sample of the same person, matched by shared clones. The chain employs TRBV5-1 and TRBJ2-2; TRBD1 is possibly the D segment (6 matching bases). CDR3 loop: CASSRYPDRTGELFF. The base sequence is TGCGCCAGCAGCCGTTACCCGGACAGAACCGGGGAGCTGTTTTTT.